Listed below are T cell receptor beta chains from one sample, sequenced in a study of CD8 T cells in ankylosing spondylitis. One entry per CDR3 protein results from TCRdb running MiXCR on the 5' RACE reads. The repertoire holds 69,000 or so distinct CDR3 sequences, with roughly 5% as singletons. Sequencing was done on a sample of blood, either unsorted or a sorted T cell fraction (not recorded which). The receptor set was obtained from a male donor with ankylosing spondylitis or in good health (not recorded which). Each CDR3 is given with its conserved first and last residue. A D gene is named only where the DNA matches it firmly. The size of a clone is reported for some rows only, either as once, few or many, or as a class for expanded clones.

DNA: TGCAGTGCGGTTCCCCATGACGGGGCCCGGGGTGGGGACACTGAAGCTTTCTTT
CDR3: CSAVPHDGARGGDTEAFF
V: TRBV20-1
D: -
J: TRBJ1-1
size: many

DNA: TGCAGCGTGATACCTGGGACAGGGGTACGGGAGACCCAGTACTTC
CDR3: CSVIPGTGVRETQYF
V: TRBV29-1
D: TRBD1
J: TRBJ2-5
size: -

DNA: TGTGCCAGTCATGACACGAACACCGGGGAGCTGTTTTTT
CDR3: CASHDTNTGELFF
V: TRBV19
D: -
J: TRBJ2-2
size: many

DNA: TGTGCCAGCAGCTTCTCGGGACACGGATCCTACGAGCAGTACTTC
CDR3: CASSFSGHGSYEQYF
V: TRBV7-2
D: -
J: TRBJ2-7
size: many

DNA: TGCAGTGCCTCAGTATCGGGCGGTAATTCACCCCTCCACTTT
CDR3: CSASVSGGNSPLHF
V: TRBV20-1
D: -
J: TRBJ1-6
size: many

DNA: TGTGCCAGCAGTCTTACCCTCCCGGGACTTACGAACACCGGGGAGCTGTTTTTT
CDR3: CASSLTLPGLTNTGELFF
V: TRBV27
D: -
J: TRBJ2-2
size: many

DNA: TGCAGCGTTGCTGCGACAGGGGATGGCAATCAGCCCCAGCATTTT
CDR3: CSVAATGDGNQPQHF
V: TRBV29-1
D: TRBD1
J: TRBJ1-5
size: many

DNA: TGTGCCAGCACCCACGACGGAGACCACTACGAGCAGTACTTC
CDR3: CASTHDGDHYEQYF
V: TRBV7-9
D: -
J: TRBJ2-7
size: many

DNA: TGCGCCAGCAGCTTGGCCGGCAGGGGAATATCACCCCTCCACTTT
CDR3: CASSLAGRGISPLHF
V: TRBV5-1
D: -
J: TRBJ1-6
size: many

DNA: TGCGCCAGCAGCCAAGGTACCCATAAAGGGACGAGACAAGAGACCCAGTACTTC
CDR3: CASSQGTHKGTRQETQYF
V: TRBV4-1
D: -
J: TRBJ2-5
size: many

DNA: TGTGCCAGCAGTTACTCGAGAGTGGACCTGAACACTGAAGCTTTCTTT
CDR3: CASSYSRVDLNTEAFF
V: TRBV6-5
D: -
J: TRBJ1-1
size: many

DNA: TGTGCCAGCAGTGTTCTAGTTCAGGACGAGCAGTACTTC
CDR3: CASSVLVQDEQYF
V: TRBV28
D: -
J: TRBJ2-7
size: many

DNA: TGCGCCAGCAGCTTGGAAGGGGTTGGAGAAAAACTGTTTTTT
CDR3: CASSLEGVGEKLFF
V: TRBV5-1
D: -
J: TRBJ1-4
size: many

DNA: TGTGCCACCCGCATTGGGAGGTTTGGCAATCAGCCCCAGCATTTT
CDR3: CATRIGRFGNQPQHF
V: TRBV28
D: -
J: TRBJ1-5
size: many

DNA: TGCGCCAGCAGCTTGGGCCCCTTGGGGAACCAAGAGACCCAGTACTTC
CDR3: CASSLGPLGNQETQYF
V: TRBV5-1
D: -
J: TRBJ2-5
size: many

DNA: TGTGCCAGCTCACCACCCCCGGGACAGCAGTTAGAAAGGAAGAAGACCCAGTACTTC
CDR3: CASSPPPGQQLERKKTQYF
V: TRBV18
D: TRBD1
J: TRBJ2-5
size: many

DNA: TGTGCCAGTAGGGGGACAAAGTTTTACGAGCAGTACTTC
CDR3: CASRGTKFYEQYF
V: TRBV7-9
D: -
J: TRBJ2-7
size: many

DNA: TGTGCCAGCAGTTCCGACAGGAGAAATGAAAAACTGTTTTTT
CDR3: CASSSDRRNEKLFF
V: TRBV9
D: -
J: TRBJ1-4
size: many

DNA: TGTGCCAGCAGCCAAGCGGGGGGGCACGCGGGGGAGCAGTTCTTC
CDR3: CASSQAGGHAGEQFF
V: TRBV3-1
D: TRBD2
J: TRBJ2-1
size: many

DNA: TGTGCCTGCTCCCAAGAAAGACTAGCGGTGATCACAGATACGCAGTATTTT
CDR3: CACSQERLAVITDTQYF
V: TRBV3-1
D: TRBD2
J: TRBJ2-3
size: few

DNA: TGTGCCAGCAGCTTAGCAGGGACCAGCTCCTACGAGCAGTACTTC
CDR3: CASSLAGTSSYEQYF
V: TRBV7-2
D: -
J: TRBJ2-7
size: few

DNA: TGTGCCAGCAGCGTAGGAGGCGTGGGAGCAGATACGCAGTATTTT
CDR3: CASSVGGVGADTQYF
V: TRBV9
D: -
J: TRBJ2-3
size: many

DNA: TGTGCCAGCAGCCTGGTCGAGAATCAGCCCCAGCATTTT
CDR3: CASSLVENQPQHF
V: TRBV7-2
D: -
J: TRBJ1-5
size: many

DNA: TGCGCCAGCAGCAGGACTTCCGAGGGTGAAAAACTGTTTTTT
CDR3: CASSRTSEGEKLFF
V: TRBV5-1
D: -
J: TRBJ1-4
size: many

DNA: TGTGCCAGCAGCCGTGACAGGGGTTGGTACGAGCAGTACTTC
CDR3: CASSRDRGWYEQYF
V: TRBV5-4
D: TRBD1
J: TRBJ2-7
size: many

DNA: TGCAGCGCAAAACAGGGGAGCACAGATACGCAGTATTTT
CDR3: CSAKQGSTDTQYF
V: TRBV29-1
D: TRBD1
J: TRBJ2-3
size: many

DNA: TGTGCCAGCAGCCAAGTCTCCAACGGGCACACTGAAGCTTTCTTT
CDR3: CASSQVSNGHTEAFF
V: TRBV4-2
D: -
J: TRBJ1-1
size: many

DNA: TGCAGTGCTGAGGGCCACGGGGACACTGAAGCTTTCTTT
CDR3: CSAEGHGDTEAFF
V: TRBV20-1
D: -
J: TRBJ1-1
size: many

DNA: TGTGCCAGCAGCCCGTTGGGGCCAGATACGCAGTATTTT
CDR3: CASSPLGPDTQYF
V: TRBV7-9
D: -
J: TRBJ2-3
size: -

DNA: TGTGCCAGCACCTCCATAGCGGGGGGCGTAGATACGCAGTATTTT
CDR3: CASTSIAGGVDTQYF
V: TRBV6-1
D: TRBD2
J: TRBJ2-3
size: many

DNA: TGCAGCGTTGATGAGGCAGGCACGAACAGTGAAGCTTTCTTT
CDR3: CSVDEAGTNSEAFF
V: TRBV29-1
D: -
J: TRBJ1-1
size: -

DNA: TGCGCCAGCAGCGGAGAGCGGGGGTGGGCCTCTGGGGCCAACGTCCTGACTTTC
CDR3: CASSGERGWASGANVLTF
V: TRBV5-1
D: TRBD2
J: TRBJ2-6
size: many

DNA: TGCAGTGCTAGATACACGAGGACAAGCGGAGGTTTTTATGGCTACACCTTC
CDR3: CSARYTRTSGGFYGYTF
V: TRBV20-1
D: -
J: TRBJ1-2
size: many

DNA: TGCAGTGCTAGAGATCGGAGGGGGGTGGGGGATGAGCAGTTCTTC
CDR3: CSARDRRGVGDEQFF
V: TRBV20-1
D: -
J: TRBJ2-1
size: many

DNA: TGTGCCAGCAGGCGGACTAGCGGGGGGGAATACAATGAGCAGTTCTTC
CDR3: CASRRTSGGEYNEQFF
V: TRBV11-2
D: TRBD2
J: TRBJ2-1
size: many

DNA: TGCGCCAGCAGCCAAGATCAGGGTGCCACCGGGGAGCTGTTTTTT
CDR3: CASSQDQGATGELFF
V: TRBV4-1
D: -
J: TRBJ2-2
size: many

DNA: TGTGCCAGCTCACCCCCCACTTCGCGCGCAGATACGCAGTATTTT
CDR3: CASSPPTSRADTQYF
V: TRBV18
D: -
J: TRBJ2-3
size: many

DNA: TGTGCCAGCAGCTTAGACGGGGGGCCACAAGAGACCCAGTACTTC
CDR3: CASSLDGGPQETQYF
V: TRBV7-2
D: -
J: TRBJ2-5
size: many

DNA: TGCGCCAGCAGGGGGCTAGCGGGGGTCCAAGAGACCCAGTACTTC
CDR3: CASRGLAGVQETQYF
V: TRBV10-2
D: TRBD2
J: TRBJ2-5
size: many

DNA: TGCGCCAGCAGCTTGGCCCCCGGCTCCTACAATGAGCAGTTCTTC
CDR3: CASSLAPGSYNEQFF
V: TRBV5-1
D: -
J: TRBJ2-1
size: many

DNA: TGCGCCAGCAGCTTGAGGGGCCCAGATACGCAGTATTTT
CDR3: CASSLRGPDTQYF
V: TRBV5-1
D: -
J: TRBJ2-3
size: many

DNA: TGTGCCAGCAACAAAATACAGGGGAGGAACACTGAAGCTTTCTTT
CDR3: CASNKIQGRNTEAFF
V: TRBV12-3/TRBV12-4
D: TRBD1
J: TRBJ1-1
size: -

DNA: TGTGCCAGCAGCCCTGGACAGAACTATGAAAAACTGTTTTTT
CDR3: CASSPGQNYEKLFF
V: TRBV7-9
D: -
J: TRBJ1-4
size: many

DNA: TGTGCCAGCAGTTCCCTTGGGCCTTCACCCCTCCACTTT
CDR3: CASSSLGPSPLHF
V: TRBV12-3/TRBV12-4
D: -
J: TRBJ1-6
size: many

DNA: TGTGCCACCAGCAGCGAAAGACTAGCATTAACCTACAATGAGCAGTTCTTC
CDR3: CATSSERLALTYNEQFF
V: TRBV15
D: TRBD2
J: TRBJ2-1
size: many

DNA: TGTGCCAGCAGCCCCGATGGGCTCATGAACACTGAAGCTTTCTTT
CDR3: CASSPDGLMNTEAFF
V: TRBV9
D: -
J: TRBJ1-1
size: many

DNA: TGTGCCAGCAGCGTCGACGGACAGTCCTACGAGCAGTACTTC
CDR3: CASSVDGQSYEQYF
V: TRBV9
D: -
J: TRBJ2-7
size: many

DNA: TGCGCCAGCAGCCTTAGGACAGACGGATCCAAAAACATTCAGTACTTC
CDR3: CASSLRTDGSKNIQYF
V: TRBV5-1
D: -
J: TRBJ2-4
size: many

DNA: TGTGCCAGCAGCTCGGGGGTAGGAGATACGCAGTATTTT
CDR3: CASSSGVGDTQYF
V: TRBV7-8
D: -
J: TRBJ2-3
size: many

DNA: TGTGCCAGCAGCCGTCGTGGTCTAAAAGCCAAAAACATTCAGTACTTC
CDR3: CASSRRGLKAKNIQYF
V: TRBV21-1
D: -
J: TRBJ2-4
size: many

DNA: TGTGCCAGCAGCTTAGAATATGAGCAGTTCTTC
CDR3: CASSLEYEQFF
V: TRBV7-9
D: -
J: TRBJ2-1
size: many

DNA: TGCAGTGCTACAGGGGACAAACATTACGAGCAGTACTTC
CDR3: CSATGDKHYEQYF
V: TRBV20-1
D: -
J: TRBJ2-7
size: many

DNA: TGTGCCAGCAGTTTAAGCGGCAGGGATAATTCACCCCTCCACTTT
CDR3: CASSLSGRDNSPLHF
V: TRBV12-3/TRBV12-4
D: -
J: TRBJ1-6
size: many

DNA: TGTGCCAGCAGCCAGGAGGAGACCCAGTACTTC
CDR3: CASSQEETQYF
V: TRBV3-1
D: -
J: TRBJ2-5
size: many